The present T cell receptor (beta chain) was sequenced within a study of identifying expanded T cells in peripheral blood. The V gene's germline CDR1 is SGHDT and CDR2 YYEEEE. The V gene lost 4 bases and the J gene lost 3 bases, with 10 bases spanning the gap. This CDR3 region has 13 residues. Sequencing used immunoSEQ multiplex PCR; TCRdb keeps in-frame clones, though not all of them. The repertoire holds around 47,000 clones, with about 80% as singletons. Sequenced material: blood. This sequence originates from a person between 18 and 75 years old in good health. V and J are TRBV5-6 and TRBJ2-5; D remains unclear. CDR3 amino acids: CASSPENKETQYF. CDR3 DNA: TGTGCCAGCAGCCCGGAGAACAAAGAGACCCAGTACTTC.